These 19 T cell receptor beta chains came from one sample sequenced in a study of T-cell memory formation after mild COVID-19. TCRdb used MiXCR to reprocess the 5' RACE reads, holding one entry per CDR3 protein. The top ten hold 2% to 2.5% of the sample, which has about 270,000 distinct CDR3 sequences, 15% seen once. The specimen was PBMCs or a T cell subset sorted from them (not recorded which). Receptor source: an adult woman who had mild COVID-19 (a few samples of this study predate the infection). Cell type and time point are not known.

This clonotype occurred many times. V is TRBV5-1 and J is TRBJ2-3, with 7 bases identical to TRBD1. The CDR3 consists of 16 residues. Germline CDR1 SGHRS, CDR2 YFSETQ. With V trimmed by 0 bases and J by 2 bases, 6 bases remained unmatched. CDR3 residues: CASSLEGQQITDTQYF. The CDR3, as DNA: TGCGCCAGCAGCTTGGAGGGACAGCAAATCACAGATACGCAGTATTTT.

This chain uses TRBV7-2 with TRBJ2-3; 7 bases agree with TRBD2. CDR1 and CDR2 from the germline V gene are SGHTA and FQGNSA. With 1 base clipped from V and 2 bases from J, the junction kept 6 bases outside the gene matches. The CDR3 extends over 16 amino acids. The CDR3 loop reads CASSLEGRVSTDTQYF. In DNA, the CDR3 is TGTGCCAGCAGCTTAGAAGGGAGGGTTTCCACAGATACGCAGTATTTT.

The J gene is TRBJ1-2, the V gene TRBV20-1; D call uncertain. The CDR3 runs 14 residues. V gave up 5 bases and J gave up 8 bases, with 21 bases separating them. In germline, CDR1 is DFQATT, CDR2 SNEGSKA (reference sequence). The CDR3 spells CSAGTTRDLMGYTF. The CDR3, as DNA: TGCAGTGCTGGCACAACTCGAGACCTTATGGGCTACACCTTC.

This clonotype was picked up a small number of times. CDR3 sequence: CASSLKMAVSTDTQYF. The DNA of the CDR3 is TGTGCCAGCAGCTTAAAAATGGCAGTGAGCACAGATACGCAGTATTTT. The J gene is TRBJ2-3, the V gene TRBV7-9; D ambiguous. Germline V CDR1 and CDR2: SEHNR, FQNEAQ (reference sequence). CDR3 length: 16 amino acids. V lost 2 bases, J lost 0 bases, and 12 bases lay in between.

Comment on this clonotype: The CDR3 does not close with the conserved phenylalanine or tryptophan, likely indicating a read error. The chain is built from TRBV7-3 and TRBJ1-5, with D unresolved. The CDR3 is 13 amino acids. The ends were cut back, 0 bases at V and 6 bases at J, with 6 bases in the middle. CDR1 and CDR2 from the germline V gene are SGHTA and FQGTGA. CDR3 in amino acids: CASSLTEGQPQHI. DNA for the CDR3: TGTGCCAGCAGCTTAACGGAGGGTCAGCCCCAGCATATT.

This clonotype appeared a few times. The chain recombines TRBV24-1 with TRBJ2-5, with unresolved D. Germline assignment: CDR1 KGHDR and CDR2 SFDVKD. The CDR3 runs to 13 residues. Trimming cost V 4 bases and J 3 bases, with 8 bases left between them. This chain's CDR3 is CATSEAIEETQYF. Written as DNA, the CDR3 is TGTGCCACCAGTGAGGCTATCGAAGAGACCCAGTACTTC.

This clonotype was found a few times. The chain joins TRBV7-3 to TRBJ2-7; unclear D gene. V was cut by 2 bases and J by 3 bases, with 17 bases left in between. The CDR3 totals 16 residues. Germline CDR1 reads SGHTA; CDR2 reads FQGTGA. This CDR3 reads CASSLQKNRSLYEQYF. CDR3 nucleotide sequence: TGTGCCAGCAGCTTACAAAAAAACCGTAGTCTCTACGAGCAGTACTTC.

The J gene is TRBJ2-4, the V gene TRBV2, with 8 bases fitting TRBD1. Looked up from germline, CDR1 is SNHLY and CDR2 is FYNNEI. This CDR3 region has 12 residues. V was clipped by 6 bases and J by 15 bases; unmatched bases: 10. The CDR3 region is CASSPGQGILYF. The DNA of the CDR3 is TGTGCCAGCAGCCCCGGACAGGGTATTTTGTACTTC.

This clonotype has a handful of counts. CDR3: CASTPGSGSYNEQFF. The CDR3 coding sequence is TGTGCCAGCACCCCAGGGAGCGGAAGCTACAATGAGCAGTTCTTC. The chain uses TRBV12-3 or TRBV12-4 and TRBJ2-1, with D perhaps assigned TRBD1 or TRBD2 (5 bases each). The CDR3 covers 15 residues. Trimming cost V 7 bases and J 3 bases, with 16 bases left between them.

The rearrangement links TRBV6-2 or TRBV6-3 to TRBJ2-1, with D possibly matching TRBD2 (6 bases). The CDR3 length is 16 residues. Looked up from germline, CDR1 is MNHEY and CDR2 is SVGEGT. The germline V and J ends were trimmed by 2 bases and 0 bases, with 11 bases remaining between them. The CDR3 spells CASSYAGSSSYNEQFF. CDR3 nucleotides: TGTGCCAGCAGTTACGCGGGATCAAGCTCCTACAATGAGCAGTTCTTC.

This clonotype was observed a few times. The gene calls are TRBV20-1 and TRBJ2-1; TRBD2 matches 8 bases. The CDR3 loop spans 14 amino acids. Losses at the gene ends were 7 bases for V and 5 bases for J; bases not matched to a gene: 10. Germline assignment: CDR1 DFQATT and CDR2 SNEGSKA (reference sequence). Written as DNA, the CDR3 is TGCAGTGGGGGGGGAGGACTAGCTGACAATGAGCAGTTCTTC. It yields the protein CSGGGGLADNEQFF.

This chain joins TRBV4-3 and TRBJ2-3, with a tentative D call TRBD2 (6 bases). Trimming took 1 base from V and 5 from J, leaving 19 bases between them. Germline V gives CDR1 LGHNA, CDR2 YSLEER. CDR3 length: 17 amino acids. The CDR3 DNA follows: TGCGCCAGCAGCCAAGCCATTCAGGGTGGGGGACTAGATACGCAGTATTTT. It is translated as CASSQAIQGGGLDTQYF.

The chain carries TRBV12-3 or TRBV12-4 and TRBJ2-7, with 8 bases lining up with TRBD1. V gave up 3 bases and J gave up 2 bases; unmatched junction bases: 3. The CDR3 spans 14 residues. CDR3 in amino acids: CASSFRQGPYEQYF. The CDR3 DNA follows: TGTGCCAGCAGTTTCCGACAGGGGCCCTACGAGCAGTACTTC.

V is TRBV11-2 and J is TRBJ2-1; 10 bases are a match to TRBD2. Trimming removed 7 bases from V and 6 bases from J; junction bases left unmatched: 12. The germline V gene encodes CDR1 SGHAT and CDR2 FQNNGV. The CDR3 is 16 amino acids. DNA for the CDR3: TGTGCCAGCATCCTGAAGCGGGCTAGCGGGAGCAATGAGCAGTTCTTC. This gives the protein CASILKRASGSNEQFF.

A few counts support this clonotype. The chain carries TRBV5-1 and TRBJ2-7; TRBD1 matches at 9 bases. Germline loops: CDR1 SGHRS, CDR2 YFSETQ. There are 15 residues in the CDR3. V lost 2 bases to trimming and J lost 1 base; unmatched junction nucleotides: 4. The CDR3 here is CASSFLGTGSYEQYF. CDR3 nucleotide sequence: TGCGCCAGCAGCTTCCTGGGGACAGGGTCCTACGAGCAGTACTTC.

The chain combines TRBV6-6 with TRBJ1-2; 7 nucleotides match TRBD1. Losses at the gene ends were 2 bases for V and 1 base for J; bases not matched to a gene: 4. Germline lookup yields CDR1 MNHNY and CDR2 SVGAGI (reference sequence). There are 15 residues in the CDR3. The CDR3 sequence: CASSYDSGGNYGYTF. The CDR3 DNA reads TGTGCCAGCAGTTACGATTCAGGGGGTAACTATGGCTACACCTTC.

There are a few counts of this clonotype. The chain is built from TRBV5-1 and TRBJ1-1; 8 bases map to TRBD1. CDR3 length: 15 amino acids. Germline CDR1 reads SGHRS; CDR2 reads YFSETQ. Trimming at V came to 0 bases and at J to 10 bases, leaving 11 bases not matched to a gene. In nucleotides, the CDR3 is TGCGCCAGCAGCTTGGCCTACGGACAGGGAGCCGCAGCTTTCTTT. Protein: CASSLAYGQGAAAFF.

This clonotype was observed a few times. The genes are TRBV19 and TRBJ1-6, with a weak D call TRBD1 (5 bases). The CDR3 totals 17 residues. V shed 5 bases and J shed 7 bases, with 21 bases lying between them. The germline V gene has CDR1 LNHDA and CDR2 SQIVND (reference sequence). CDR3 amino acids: CASSLQGGGLRNSPLHF. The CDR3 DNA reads TGTGCCAGTAGTCTCCAGGGCGGGGGATTGCGGAATTCACCCCTCCACTTT.

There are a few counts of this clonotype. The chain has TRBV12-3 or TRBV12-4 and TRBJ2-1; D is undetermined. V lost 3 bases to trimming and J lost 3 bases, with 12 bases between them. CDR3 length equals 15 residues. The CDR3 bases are TGTGCCAGCAGTTTCAACACCCAGCTCTACAATGAGCAGTTCTTC. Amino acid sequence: CASSFNTQLYNEQFF.